The next 6 T cell receptor beta chains were all read from a single sample in a study of cytomegalovirus exposure and HLA in healthy donors. Researchers ran the PCR with 60 Vbeta and 13 Jbeta primers. Some clones are missing from TCRdb's copy, which holds only in-frame ones; the method was immunoSEQ multiplex PCR. The repertoire has 130,000 or so clones, roughly 82% of them found once; the top ten carry 4.2%. Sequencing input: PBMCs. The receptors derive from a male donor in good health and CMV-seropositive.

The chain links TRBV29-1 to TRBJ2-1; D perhaps matches TRBD1 (6 bases). Germline-derived CDR1 and CDR2 are SQVTM and ANQGSEA. This CDR3 comprises 14 residues. Trimming cost V 5 bases and J 1 base, with 12 bases left between them. The CDR3 loop is CSVYPQGSYNEQFF. The CDR3 DNA sequence: TGCAGCGTTTACCCCCAGGGGTCCTACAATGAGCAGTTCTTC.

The rearrangement links TRBV5-1 to TRBJ2-7; 7 nucleotides match TRBD1. From germline, CDR1 is SGHRS and CDR2 YFSETQ. V dropped 3 bases and J dropped 2; count of bases not matched to a gene: 5. The CDR3 totals 14 residues. In DNA, the CDR3 is TGCGCCAGCAGCTGGGGACAGTCCCCCTACGAGCAGTACTTC. Its translation: CASSWGQSPYEQYF.

Only one count was recorded for this clone. V is TRBV5-6 and J is TRBJ2-3; no clear D. The germline V gene encodes CDR1 SGHDT and CDR2 YYEEEE. The CDR3 loop spans 15 amino acids. Trimming cost V 4 bases and J 2 bases, with 14 bases left between them. The CDR3 region is CASSTASGSTDTQYF. The CDR3, as DNA: TGTGCCAGCAGCACCGCGTCAGGCTCCACAGATACGCAGTATTTT.

This chain connects TRBV30 to TRBJ2-1, with a tentative D call TRBD2 (5 bases). V gave up 0 bases and J gave up 8 bases, with 5 bases separating them. This CDR3 comprises 11 residues. Germline-derived CDR1 and CDR2 are GTSNPN and SVGIG (reference sequence). As DNA, the CDR3 is TGTGCCTGGAGTGTACTAGATGAGCAGTTCTTC. This gives the protein CAWSVLDEQFF.

The CDR3 bases are TGTGCCAGCAGCCCGGGACAGGGTGTTGCGGGGGAGCTGTTTTTT. This translates into CASSPGQGVAGELFF. The V and J genes are TRBV28 and TRBJ2-2, with 9 nucleotides matching TRBD1. Germline loops: CDR1 MDHEN, CDR2 SYDVKM. V trimming: 6 bases; J trimming: 8 bases; junction bases outside the gene matches: 10. The CDR3 length is 15 residues.

The rearrangement links TRBV7-8 to TRBJ1-5; 8 bases are a match to TRBD1. Germline CDR1 SGHVS, CDR2 FQNEAQ. This CDR3 region has 15 residues. V dropped 5 bases and J dropped 2; count of bases not matched to a gene: 5. CDR3 sequence: CASSAWTGRNQPQHF. The DNA of the CDR3 is TGTGCCAGCAGCGCCTGGACAGGGCGCAATCAGCCCCAGCATTTT.